A single sample is the source of the 20 T cell receptor beta chains below, sequenced in a study of early stage breast cancer tumors. The data were produced by immunoSEQ multiplex PCR, yet TCRdb's version contains in-frame clones alone and is incomplete. The table lists about 41,000 clones, about 78% of them singletons. Sequenced input: blood. The receptors derive from a person aged 45 to 60 with breast cancer.

The chain uses TRBV19 and TRBJ2-5, with 12 bases matching TRBD2. From germline, CDR1 is LNHDA and CDR2 SQIVND (reference sequence). The CDR3 loop spans 17 amino acids. Trimming cost V 3 bases and J 1 base; bases outside gene matches: 6. CDR3: CASSISASGRVQETQYF. CDR3 bases: TGTGCCAGTAGTATCTCGGCTAGCGGGAGGGTCCAAGAGACCCAGTACTTC.

The gene calls are TRBV9 and TRBJ1-3; D is undetermined. Germline V lookup: CDR1 SGDLS, CDR2 YYNGEE. CDR3 size: 16 residues. V was pared by 0 bases and J by 0 bases, with 10 bases between. As DNA, the CDR3 is TGTGCCAGCAGCGTAGGAGGCCTGATCTCTGGAAACACCATATATTTT. Residues: CASSVGGLISGNTIYF.

This rearrangement joins TRBV7-6 to TRBJ2-5; D possibly corresponds to TRBD2 (6 bases). The germline V gene has CDR1 SGHVS and CDR2 FNYEAQ. The V gene lost 5 bases and the J gene lost 2 bases, with 15 bases spanning the gap. The CDR3 contains 15 residues. CDR3 coding DNA: TGTGCCAGCAGCAACATTTCGGCGGGACAAGAGACCCAGTACTTC. Amino acids: CASSNISAGQETQYF.

V gene TRBV13 combines with J gene TRBJ2-2, with D maybe TRBD2 (6 bases). Looked up from germline, CDR1 is PRHDT and CDR2 is FYEKMQ (reference sequence). V was clipped by 0 bases and J by 4 bases, with 9 bases between them. This CDR3 is 15 amino acids long. The CDR3 sequence: CASSLGPGVTGELFF. The CDR3 DNA is TGTGCCAGCAGCTTAGGCCCGGGAGTCACCGGGGAGCTGTTTTTT.

The V and J genes are TRBV19 and TRBJ2-5, with D perhaps matching TRBD1 (6 bases). CDR1 is LNHDA, CDR2 SQIVND, per germline (reference sequence). The CDR3 consists of 17 residues. Trimming removed 1 base from V and 5 bases from J, with 20 bases in between. CDR3 nucleotides: TGTGCCAGTAGTATAGTTCCCGGGACACCCTTTTACGAGACCCAGTACTTC. Encoded protein: CASSIVPGTPFYETQYF. The full variable domain, completed using reference TRBV19 and TRBJ2-5, is DGGITQSPKYLFRKEGQNVTLSCEQNLNHDAMYWYRQDPGQGLRLIYYSQIVNDFQKGDIAEGYSVSREKKESFPLTVTSAQKNPTAFYLCASSIVPGTPFYETQYFGPGTRLLVL.

This clone occurred once. The chain joins TRBV19 to TRBJ2-2; D is perhaps TRBD2 (7 bases). The germline V gene encodes CDR1 LNHDA and CDR2 SQIVND (reference sequence). Trimming stripped 1 base from V and 6 bases from J, with 9 bases between. There are 14 residues in the CDR3. Here the CDR3 DNA reads TGTGCCAGTAGTATAGGAGGGGGGGCCGGGGAGCTGTTTTTT. It encodes CASSIGGGAGELFF.

The gene calls are TRBV7-2 and TRBJ2-6, with 11 bases aligning to TRBD2. Germline CDR1 is SGHTA and CDR2 is FQGNSA. This CDR3 has 17 amino acids. J was trimmed by 1 base and V by 4 bases; bases with no gene match: 3. For the CDR3, the DNA is TGTGCCAGCAGCTCACTAGCGGGAGAGTCTGGGGCCAACGTCCTGACTTTC. Protein sequence: CASSSLAGESGANVLTF.

V gene TRBV5-1 combines with J gene TRBJ2-3, with 9 bases lining up with TRBD1. Germline CDR1 reads SGHRS; CDR2 reads YFSETQ. The CDR3 has 16 residues. V was clipped by 3 bases and J by 6 bases; unmatched bases: 11. The CDR3 coding sequence is TGCGCCAGCAGCTGGGGACAGGGCCAGGTATTCGATACGCAGTATTTT. This codes for CASSWGQGQVFDTQYF.

Here the CDR3 DNA reads TGTGCCAGCAGTAAAGGGGGGGGTAGGAGAAACACTGAAGCTTTCTTT. Its translation is CASSKGGGRRNTEAFF. The rearrangement uses TRBV6-1 and TRBJ1-1, with a weak D call TRBD1 (6 bases). Trimming removed 5 bases at V and 2 bases at J, with 18 bases between. Germline lookup yields CDR1 MNHNS and CDR2 SASEGT. The CDR3 is made up of 16 amino acids.

This rearrangement joins TRBV5-6 to TRBJ2-7; D not resolved. V was clipped by 0 bases and J by 2 bases, with 15 bases between them. CDR3 length: 16 amino acids. CDR1 is SGHDT, CDR2 YYEEEE, per germline. CDR3 loop: CASSLDGRLRPYEQYF. In nucleotides, the CDR3 is TGTGCCAGCAGCTTGGATGGCAGACTCCGGCCCTACGAGCAGTACTTC.

In its sample, this clone was seen a few times. This chain joins TRBV6-6 and TRBJ2-5; 15 nucleotides agree with TRBD2. The CDR3 is made up of 15 amino acids. Germline V gene data show CDR1 as MNHNY and CDR2 as SVGAGI (reference sequence). V was pared by 6 bases and J by 9 bases, with 8 bases of the junction left unmatched. The CDR3 nucleotides read TGTGCCAGCAGAGAACCCGGGACTAGCGGGAGGTCCCAGTACTTC. Its protein is CASREPGTSGRSQYF.

This rearrangement joins TRBV5-1 to TRBJ1-1, with 7 bases lining up with TRBD1. The CDR3 sequence is 14 residues long. V dropped 4 bases and J dropped 1; count of bases not matched to a gene: 4. Germline CDR1 reads SGHRS; CDR2 reads YFSETQ. The CDR3 loop is CASSEGQQNTEAFF. CDR3 nucleotide sequence: TGCGCCAGCAGCGAGGGACAGCAGAACACTGAAGCTTTCTTT.

The chain recombines TRBV25-1 with TRBJ2-2; unclear D gene. The V end lost 4 bases, the J end lost 8 bases, and 5 bases lay between the germline ends. Germline CDR1 and CDR2: MGHDK and SYGVNS. The CDR3 has 11 amino acids. CDR3 bases: TGTGCCAGCAGTGGGGCTGGGGAGCTGTTTTTT. As protein: CASSGAGELFF.

CDR3 amino acids: CASSLLGPSYNEQFF. The DNA for the CDR3 is TGTGCCAGCAGCTTGCTGGGGCCCTCCTACAATGAGCAGTTCTTC. The rearrangement links TRBV5-6 to TRBJ2-1; D might be TRBD1 (5 bases). The CDR3 is 15 amino acids. V gave up 1 base and J gave up 0 bases, with 8 bases separating them. Germline assignment: CDR1 SGHDT and CDR2 YYEEEE.

The V and J genes are TRBV7-8 and TRBJ1-2; D remains unclear. With 1 base removed from V and 4 bases from J, the gap between germline ends came to 13 bases. The CDR3 extends over 15 amino acids. The germline V gene encodes CDR1 SGHVS and CDR2 FQNEAQ. The CDR3 region is CASSLVAQASYGYTF. For the CDR3, the DNA is TGTGCCAGCAGCTTAGTTGCCCAAGCCTCCTATGGCTACACCTTC.

The chain uses TRBV2 and TRBJ1-2; D is unresolved. This CDR3 is built from 13 residues. The germline CDR1 and CDR2 sequences are SNHLY and FYNNEI. The germline V and J ends were trimmed by 6 bases and 10 bases, with 18 bases remaining between them. The CDR3 here is CASSKSLQKDYTF. In DNA form, the CDR3 reads TGTGCCAGCAGCAAAAGTCTACAGAAAGACTACACCTTC.

This clone has only one observation. The CDR3 coding sequence is TGTGCCAGCGATCCGGGGGGCTCCTACAATGAGCAGTTCTTC. Translated: CASDPGGSYNEQFF. The gene calls are TRBV11-3 and TRBJ2-1, with 7 bases that match TRBD2. This CDR3 has 14 amino acids. Germline V gene lookup returns CDR1 SGHNT and CDR2 YENEEA. V shed 8 bases, J shed 0 bases, and the junction held 4 bases outside the gene matches.

V is TRBV7-2 and J is TRBJ2-3, with 14 nucleotides matching TRBD2. Germline V gene sequence: CDR1 SGHTA, CDR2 FQGNSA. Trimming removed 1 base from V and 4 bases from J; junction bases left unmatched: 7. The CDR3 contains 18 residues. CDR3 DNA: TGTGCCAGCAGCTTAGTGAGACTAGCGGGGGGGCCGGCAGATACGCAGTATTTT. Its translation: CASSLVRLAGGPADTQYF.

The chain employs TRBV18 and TRBJ2-2; 8 bases map to TRBD2. The CDR3 covers 15 residues. The junction had 13 bases not matched to a gene; V was cut back by 10 bases and J by 6 bases. CDR1 is KGHSH, CDR2 LQKENI, per germline. The CDR3 loop reads CATTMTAGVSGELFF. The CDR3 coding sequence is TGTGCCACCACGATGACAGCGGGGGTTTCCGGGGAGCTGTTTTTT.

This clone was picked up a small number of times. This sequence joins TRBV5-1 and TRBJ1-5; D is unclear. The CDR3 consists of 15 residues. Germline assignment: CDR1 SGHRS and CDR2 YFSETQ. V was trimmed by 4 bases and J by 0 bases, leaving 11 bases between them. This chain's CDR3 is CASSPGIHSNQPQHF. The CDR3 DNA reads as TGCGCCAGCAGCCCCGGGATCCATAGCAATCAGCCCCAGCATTTT. Based on the CDR3 plus reference TRBV5-1 and TRBJ1-5, the full variable domain is KAGVTQTPRYLIKTRGQQVTLSCSPISGHRSVSWYQQTPGQGLQFLFEYFSETQRNKGNFPGRFSGRQFSNSRSEMNVSTLELGDSALYLCASSPGIHSNQPQHFGDGTRLSIL.